The present T cell receptor beta chain was sequenced within a study of neurological immune-mediated disorders. Trimming left V 4 bases short and J 0 bases short, with 19 bases between. Germline CDR1 SGDLS, CDR2 YYNGEE. CDR3 size: 17 residues. The study's findings and limits: None of the CDR3 amino acid sequences of expanded clones recurred across subjects, suggesting private repertoires in all groups. The greatest TCR clonal expansion appeared in HTLV-1-associated myelopathy and the smallest, falling below healthy controls, in multiple sclerosis.

With 10-nucleotide random UMIs included, cDNA was synthesized by 5'RACE. From 15-18 subjects, each sequencing run yielded over 170 million TCR-beta sequences. A single record per CDR3 protein comes from TCRdb applying MiXCR to the 5' RACE reads. The sample comprises 50,000 to 75,000 distinct CDR3 sequences, under 5% of which are singletons, and 2.5% to 3% rests with the top ten. The table lists this clonotype with many counts. What it binds is not known. The sequence was obtained from a man aged 50 to 60 with multiple sclerosis. The chain carries TRBV9 and TRBJ1-2; maybe TRBD1 (6 bases). Sequenced input: PBMCs. Here the CDR3 reads CASSIRDNWGTNYGYTF. The CDR3 coding sequence is TGTGCCAGCAGCATTCGGGACAACTGGGGCACTAACTATGGCTACACCTTC.